The present entry profiles one T cell receptor (beta chain) with its context. A second PCR of roughly 7 to 11 cycles used a sample-barcoded 5' primer and a J-beta primer mix. TCRdb reanalysed the 5' RACE reads using MiXCR and keeps one entry per CDR3 protein. The sample lists more than 1.4 million distinct CDR3 sequences; 35% to 45% were seen once. This entry is derived from a study of blood T cells in healthy people across ages. This sequence originates from a woman aged 18-29 years in good health. Sample: blood.

The chain's CDR3 is CAISVQVADTQYF. Written as DNA, the CDR3 is TGTGCCATCAGTGTCCAGGTGGCGGATACGCAGTATTTT. This chain links TRBV10-3 with TRBJ2-3; D ambiguous. V was shortened by 4 bases and J by 6 bases, with 11 bases between the two germline ends. In germline, CDR1 is ENHRY, CDR2 SYGVKD. The CDR3 contains 13 residues.